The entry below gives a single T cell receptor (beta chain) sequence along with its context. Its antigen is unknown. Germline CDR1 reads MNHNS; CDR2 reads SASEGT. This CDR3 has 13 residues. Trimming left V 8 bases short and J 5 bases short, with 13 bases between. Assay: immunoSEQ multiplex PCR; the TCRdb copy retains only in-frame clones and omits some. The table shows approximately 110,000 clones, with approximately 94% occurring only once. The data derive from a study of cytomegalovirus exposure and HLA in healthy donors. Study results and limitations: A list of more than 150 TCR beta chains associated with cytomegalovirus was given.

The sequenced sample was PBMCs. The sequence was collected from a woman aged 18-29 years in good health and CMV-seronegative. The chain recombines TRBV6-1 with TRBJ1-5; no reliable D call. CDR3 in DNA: TGTGCCAGCTTAGGCATAGCTCATCAGCCCCAGCATTTT. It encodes CASLGIAHQPQHF.